This TCR beta chain comes out of a study of neurological immune-mediated disorders. General study results and limits: When the repertoires were grouped phylogenetically, those of 18 of the 34 multiple sclerosis patients came together in a single cluster of related CDR3 sequences, which points to a possible repertoire-level signature.

Trimming removed 2 bases from V and 1 base from J, with 14 bases in between. This CDR3 is 16 amino acids long. Germline V CDR1 and CDR2: MNHEY, SMNVEV (reference sequence). In this sample, this clonotype turned up many times. Its antigen is not known. 5'RACE employing 10-nucleotide random UMIs yielded the cDNA. One entry per CDR3 protein results from TCRdb running MiXCR on the 5' RACE reads. This table has about 74,000 distinct CDR3 sequences, less than 5.5% appearing once. The sample was PBMCs. The rearrangement links TRBV27 to TRBJ1-1; possibly TRBD1 for D (6 bases). The receptor comes from a man between 18 and 35 years old with multiple sclerosis. The CDR3 bases are TGTGCCAGCAGTTTAATTGGCCAGGGGAAGAACACTGAAGCTTTCTTT. Translating it yields CASSLIGQGKNTEAFF.